The 18 T cell receptor beta chains reported below all come from one sample, sequenced in a study of blood T cell repertoires in COVID-19. Assay: immunoSEQ multiplex PCR; the TCRdb copy retains only in-frame clones and omits some. The table shows around 170,000 clones, with about 83% occurring only once. What was sequenced was peripheral blood. Receptors were obtained from a human donor in a cohort sampled during active COVID-19.

The chain has TRBV6-2 or TRBV6-3 and TRBJ2-7, with D unresolved. Germline V gives CDR1 MNHEY, CDR2 SVGEGT. The CDR3 contains 12 residues. Trimming pared 1 base from V and 3 bases from J, leaving 4 bases between. The CDR3: CASSYYYYEQYF. CDR3 sequence (DNA): TGTGCCAGCAGTTACTACTACTACGAGCAGTACTTC.

This chain joins TRBV19 and TRBJ1-5; 8 positions agree with TRBD1. The J segment lost 3 bases and the V segment lost 7 bases, leaving 8 bases of the junction unmatched. The CDR3 sequence is 15 residues long. The germline V gene has CDR1 LNHDA and CDR2 SQIVND (reference sequence). The CDR3, as DNA: TGTGCCAGTACCCCAGGGGGCTTTTTCAATCAGCCCCAGCATTTT. Translated, it gives CASTPGGFFNQPQHF.

This rearrangement joins TRBV13 to TRBJ1-2, with D maybe TRBD1 (6 bases). V was clipped by 8 bases and J by 4 bases, with 11 bases between them. Looked up from germline, CDR1 is PRHDT and CDR2 is FYEKMQ (reference sequence). The CDR3 is 12 residues long. The CDR3 DNA reads TGTGCCAGCGCAGGGGACGGCTATGGCTACACCTTC. Translated: CASAGDGYGYTF. Full variable domain (missing parts from reference TRBV13 and TRBJ1-2): AAGVIQSPRHLIKEKRETATLKCYPIPRHDTVYWYQQGPGQDPQFLISFYEKMQSDKGSIPDRFSAQQFSDYHSELNMSSLELGDSALYFCASAGDGYGYTFGSGTRLTVV.

V gene TRBV5-4 combines with J gene TRBJ2-3; possible D gene TRBD2, 6 bases. The CDR3 extends over 13 amino acids. CDR1 is SGHNT and CDR2 is YYREEE in the germline V gene (reference sequence). Deletions cut 4 bases from V and 2 bases from J, with 8 bases between. CDR3 bases: TGTGCCAGCAGCGGAGGGGCCACAGATACGCAGTATTTT. This translates into CASSGGATDTQYF.

The table lists this clone with a few counts. V usage is TRBV3-1 (or the pseudogene TRBV3-2) and J usage is TRBJ2-6; the D gene is possibly TRBD2 (5 bases). From germline, CDR1 is LGHDT and CDR2 YNNKEL (reference sequence). V gave up 4 bases and J gave up 0 bases, with 19 bases separating them. The CDR3 runs 19 residues. The CDR3 is CASSRFQSAGGSGANVLTF. The CDR3 nucleotides are TGTGCCAGCAGCCGTTTCCAGAGTGCCGGAGGCTCTGGGGCCAACGTCCTGACTTTC.

The chain joins TRBV9 to TRBJ1-1, with 7 bases fitting TRBD1. The germline CDR1 and CDR2 sequences are SGDLS and YYNGEE. The CDR3 totals 14 residues. The junction had 5 bases not matched to a gene; V was cut back by 0 bases and J by 6 bases. Here the CDR3 reads CASSVGGGGAEAFF. The CDR3 bases are TGTGCCAGCAGCGTAGGAGGGGGCGGAGCTGAAGCTTTCTTT.

This rearrangement joins TRBV7-8 to TRBJ2-7; D gene ambiguous. The CDR3 runs 14 residues. Trimming removed 0 bases from V and 2 bases from J, with 8 bases in between. Germline CDR1 and CDR2: SGHVS and FQNEAQ. The CDR3 DNA sequence: TGTGCCAGCAGCTTAGCCCAGGTCCCCTACGAGCAGTACTTC. Translating gives CASSLAQVPYEQYF. Supplemented by reference TRBV7-8 and TRBJ2-7, the full variable domain reads GAGVSQSPRYKVAKRGQDVALRCDPISGHVSLFWYQQALGQGPEFLTYFQNEAQLDKSGLPSDRFFAERPEGSVSTLKIQRTQQEDSAVYLCASSLAQVPYEQYFGPGTRLTVT.

CDR3 bases: TGTGCCAGCAGCTTGTATTTCATTTCGGGTCCCGGGGAGCTGTTTTTT. Translation: CASSLYFISGPGELFF. The chain combines TRBV5-4 with TRBJ2-2; D gene ambiguous. The CDR3 extends over 16 amino acids. V was trimmed by 1 base and J by 6 bases, leaving 16 bases between them. Germline lookup yields CDR1 SGHNT and CDR2 YYREEE (reference sequence).

V usage is TRBV9 and J usage is TRBJ2-1; 7 nucleotides align to TRBD2. V was pared by 3 bases and J by 9 bases, with 6 bases of the junction left unmatched. Germline V gives CDR1 SGDLS, CDR2 YYNGEE. This CDR3 region has 13 residues. CDR3 protein: CASSGLAGGEQFF. In nucleotides, the CDR3 is TGTGCCAGCAGCGGACTAGCTGGGGGTGAGCAGTTCTTC. The full variable domain, its missing parts supplied by reference TRBV9 and TRBJ2-1, is DSGVTQTPKHLITATGQRVTLRCSPRSGDLSVYWYQQSLDQGLQFLIQYYNGEERAKGNILERFSAQQFPDLHSELNLSSLELGDSALYFCASSGLAGGEQFFGPGTRLTVL.

The V call is TRBV18, the J call TRBJ1-5; D gene ambiguous. Germline CDR1 reads KGHSH; CDR2 reads LQKENI. This CDR3 comprises 14 residues. V lost 3 bases, J lost 0 bases, and 6 bases lay in between. The CDR3 loop is CASSPTSSNQPQHF. CDR3 coding DNA: TGTGCCAGCTCACCGACAAGTAGCAATCAGCCCCAGCATTTT. Complete variable domain (other parts from reference TRBV18 and TRBJ1-5): NAGVMQNPRHLVRRRGQEARLRCSPMKGHSHVYWYRQLPEEGLKFMVYLQKENIIDESGMPKERFSAEFPKEGPSILRIQQVVRGDSAAYFCASSPTSSNQPQHFGDGTRLSIL.

The chain uses TRBV9 and TRBJ1-1; TRBD1 is a possible D gene (5 bases). The V gene's germline CDR1 is SGDLS and CDR2 YYNGEE. Trimming shortened V by 0 bases and J by 8 bases, and 11 bases separated the two germline ends. CDR3 length: 13 residues. As DNA, the CDR3 is TGTGCCAGCAGCGTAGAGGGGTCCGGGGAAGCTTTCTTT. Its protein product is CASSVEGSGEAFF.

The chain has TRBV12-3 or TRBV12-4 and TRBJ2-5; perhaps TRBD2 as D (5 bases). Between the trimmed V and J ends, which lost 1 base and 4 bases, there was a span of 7 bases. This CDR3 spans 13 amino acids. Written as DNA, the CDR3 is TGTGCCAGCAGTTTAGGTAGCGTAGAGACCCAGTACTTC. Amino acid sequence: CASSLGSVETQYF.

The J gene is TRBJ2-7, the V gene TRBV7-6, with 10 bases lining up with TRBD2. Germline V gives CDR1 SGHVS, CDR2 FNYEAQ. V gave up 4 bases and J gave up 1 base; unmatched junction bases: 10. The CDR3 spans 17 residues. Here the CDR3 DNA reads TGTGCCAGCAGCTCGCTAGCGGGAGACATAAGGTCCTACGAGCAGTACTTC. Residues: CASSSLAGDIRSYEQYF.

V and J are TRBV28 and TRBJ1-4, with 7 nucleotides matching TRBD1. V shed 4 bases, J shed 10 bases, and the junction held 9 bases outside the gene matches. The germline V gene encodes CDR1 MDHEN and CDR2 SYDVKM. This CDR3 is 14 amino acids long. CDR3 amino acids: CASSSSGAGGKLFF. In DNA form, the CDR3 reads TGTGCCAGCAGTTCCTCGGGGGCAGGGGGAAAACTGTTTTTT.

The chain employs TRBV24-1 and TRBJ2-1; TRBD2 agrees at 12 bases. Losses at the gene ends were 5 bases for V and 3 bases for J; bases not matched to a gene: 7. Germline CDR1 and CDR2: KGHDR and SFDVKD. CDR3 length equals 17 residues. CDR3 bases: TGTGCCACCAGTGCGGCTAGCGGGAGGGGCATCTACAATGAGCAGTTCTTC. It yields the protein CATSAASGRGIYNEQFF.

V is TRBV21-1 and J is TRBJ1-4; TRBD1 is the table's D call, not checked against the DNA. TRBV21-1 is flagged as a pseudogene. This CDR3 has 16 amino acids. DNA for the CDR3: TGTGCCAGCAGCATAGGGAGGGGACAGGGGGGTGAAAAACTGTTTTTT. This sequence encodes CASSIGRGQGGEKLFF.

This clone was found once. The rearrangement uses TRBV24-1 and TRBJ2-3, with 7 nucleotides matching TRBD1. The V segment lost 4 bases and the J segment 4 bases; nucleotides outside the gene matches: 4. CDR1 is KGHDR and CDR2 is SFDVKD in the germline V gene. The CDR3 covers 14 residues. Here the CDR3 reads CATSEGTAADTQYF. As DNA, the CDR3 is TGTGCCACCAGTGAAGGGACAGCGGCAGATACGCAGTATTTT.

The table lists this clone with a few counts. The rearrangement joins TRBV10-2 to TRBJ1-6, with 7 nucleotides matching TRBD1. CDR3 size: 14 residues. V dropped 4 bases and J dropped 5; count of bases not matched to a gene: 2. Germline assignment: CDR1 WSHSY and CDR2 SAAADI. CDR3 protein: CASSGGTDNSPLHF. DNA for the CDR3: TGCGCCAGCAGTGGCGGGACAGATAATTCACCCCTCCACTTT.